This T cell receptor beta chain was sequenced during a study of graft-versus-host responses after intestinal transplantation (dated by TCRdb to the early 2020s). Some background on the complete study: The transplants that recipients received were multivisceral, liver-intestinal, or isolated intestinal. Every recipient was given anti-thymocyte globulin induction, then maintenance tacrolimus and steroids for 3 to 4 years. Graft-versus-host and host-versus-graft alloreactive T cell clones were tracked in the graft, circulation and bone marrow after intestinal transplantation using bulk TCR-beta CDR3 sequencing. Alloreactive clones were identified by sequencing pre-transplant mixed lymphocyte reaction products and comparing these products with unstimulated pre-transplant donor and recipient T cells. A cohort of approximately 24 intestinal transplant recipients, including one retransplant, was enrolled, and 3 patients lacking pretransplant specimens were excluded. A peak of at least 4% donor T cells among recipient peripheral blood mononuclear cells was the definition used for donor T cell macrochimerism. Rather than going through the commercial service, samples from three later patients were sequenced in-house on an Illumina MiSeq and processed with MiXCR. Overall study results and their limits: GvH clones were detected in recipient bone marrow, and some of these GvH clones were observed earlier in ileal mucosa or blood, consistent with an intestinal mucosal origin. In the allografts of patients with donor T cell macrochimerism, GvH to HvG T cell clonal ratios were high. Conclusions were limited by the relatively low number and heterogeneity of intestinal transplant patients. Early after transplant, peak levels of circulating GvH clones were associated with declines in HvG clones.

At the junction V is shortened by 1 base and J by 4 bases; bases outside the gene matches: 12. From the germline V gene, CDR1 is LGHNT and CDR2 is FRNRAP. Including cysteine and phenylalanine, the CDR3 has 18 amino acids. The only DNA kept is the CDR3, 54 bases in frame from the first base. Remarks on this clone: The clone's antigen remains unknown. No quality values exist for individual bases; no much larger clone is one base distant.

The library was obtained by the immunoSEQ multiplex PCR assay. In most patients, genomic DNA was isolated using the Qiagen DNeasy Blood and Tissue Kit and sent frozen to Adaptive Biotechnologies for TCR sequencing. For most patients, genomic DNA was subjected to high-throughput TCR-beta CDR3 sequencing by Adaptive Biotechnologies. Turning to the authors' computational methods: Adaptive's ImmunoSEQ software supplied the TCR sequencing data for about 18 patients, while MiXCR and VDJtools were used to process a few other patients. CD4 versus CD8 sorting errors were corrected by removing sequences found in both subsets at a frequency ratio below 5:1. CDR3 nucleotide sequences shared by donor and recipient were removed because the origin of these sequences could not be assigned. To count as alloreactive, a clone needed at least 2-fold expansion over unstimulated cells and a minimum CFSE-low frequency of 0.002% (template counts) or 0.001% (read counts). Clones detected in sequenced pre-transplant spleen, lymph node, or MLR CFSE-low populations of the donor or recipient were defined as mappable. The cumulative frequency of alloreactive clones was calculated as a percentage of all sequences, weighted by copy number. The clones in this table, taken by TCRdb from immuneACCESS, are in-frame only. Not every clone is retained; where verified, under half of the shortfall comes from an unresolved V gene, and the cause of the rest is unknown. Clone size and V and J calls were adopted from that table, with D and trimming inferred from the DNA. A total of around 70,000 clones appear in this sample, around 90% of them only once. Of the sample, roughly 2.6% falls within the top ten clones.

This sample's time point label indicates: cells obtained before transplantation from donor or recipient. CD3+CD4+ and CD3+CD8+ populations were FACS-sorted from unstimulated pre-transplant donor and recipient cells taken from spleen or lymph nodes. The sequence links TRBV12-5 to TRBJ1-1; 10 bases in the middle match TRBD1. The sequence was obtained from a human donor who received an intestinal transplant. The sample here was unstimulated CD8+ T cells sorted from spleen or lymph node cells, taken before intestinal transplant. The CDR3 amino acid sequence is: CASGLALTGGKHSTEAFF. The nucleotides are TGTGCTAGTGGTTTGGCCCTGACAGGGGGCAAGCATAGCACTGAAGCTTTCTTT.